This TCR beta chain was profiled in a study of cytomegalovirus exposure and HLA in healthy donors. The germline CDR1 and CDR2 sequences are SGHVS and FQNEAQ. This CDR3 has 15 amino acids. V dropped 7 bases and J dropped 2; count of bases not matched to a gene: 10. As regards this clone: Its antigen is as yet unknown.

Sampled while nominally healthy, donors likely had unrecorded immune exposures. The study's findings and limits: The classifier reportedly diagnosed cytomegalovirus status with high sensitivity and specificity. Presence/absence analyses took donor sequencing depth as roughly uniform.

The study ran its PCR with 60 Vbeta and 13 Jbeta primers. Sequencing used immunoSEQ multiplex PCR; TCRdb keeps in-frame clones, though not all of them. The specimen's table records approximately 68,000 clones. J is TRBJ2-7 and V is TRBV7-8; 8 positions agree with TRBD2. The sample consisted of PBMCs. The sequence was obtained from a female donor in good health and CMV-seropositive. CDR3 nucleotides: TGTGCCAGCACGGTGGAAGCGGGGGTTGCCTACGAGCAGTACTTC. This translates into CASTVEAGVAYEQYF.